The rows below give T cell receptor beta chains drawn from one sample of a study of cytomegalovirus exposure and HLA in healthy donors. This table comes from immunoSEQ multiplex PCR, and its TCRdb copy is limited to in-frame clones, with some not included. The repertoire consists of about 69,000 clones, with 74% occurring once and the leading ten covering around 10%. Sample: PBMCs. The receptors shown here come from an older woman in good health and CMV-seropositive. Both conserved end residues are part of each CDR3. A D gene is named only where the DNA matches it firmly. Clone size is stated in some rows and not others, as once, few, many or a class when expanded.

J gene: TRBJ2-2
V gene: TRBV2
clone size: .
D gene: TRBD2
CDR3 protein: CASSALAGAGELFF
CDR3 DNA: TGTGCCAGCAGTGCGCTAGCGGGTGCCGGGGAGCTGTTTTTT

J gene: TRBJ1-1
V gene: TRBV7-9
clone size: .
D gene: TRBD1
CDR3 protein: CASRFTGVNTEAFF
CDR3 DNA: TGTGCCAGCAGATTTACAGGGGTTAACACTGAAGCTTTCTTT

J gene: TRBJ1-1
V gene: TRBV6-1
clone size: .
D gene: .
CDR3 protein: CASHPYGGGEAFF
CDR3 DNA: TGTGCCAGCCACCCCTATGGAGGAGGGGAAGCTTTCTTT

J gene: TRBJ1-6
V gene: TRBV4-2
clone size: .
D gene: TRBD1
CDR3 protein: CASSQEKDRVLWSPLHF
CDR3 DNA: TGTGCCAGCAGCCAAGAAAAGGACAGGGTTCTGTGGTCACCCCTCCACTTT

J gene: TRBJ1-1
V gene: TRBV6-5
clone size: few
D gene: .
CDR3 protein: CASIGNRNTEAFF
CDR3 DNA: TGTGCCAGCATCGGTAACAGGAACACTGAAGCTTTCTTT

J gene: TRBJ1-3
V gene: TRBV30
clone size: once
D gene: TRBD1
CDR3 protein: CAWSRATGWAGNTIYF
CDR3 DNA: TGTGCCTGGAGTCGGGCGACAGGGTGGGCGGGAAACACCATATATTTT

J gene: TRBJ1-5
V gene: TRBV19
clone size: .
D gene: .
CDR3 protein: CASSSLSNQPQHF
CDR3 DNA: TGTGCCAGTAGTTCCCTGAGCAATCAGCCCCAGCATTTT

J gene: TRBJ1-1
V gene: TRBV7-3
clone size: .
D gene: .
CDR3 protein: CASSQLAGLHTEAFF
CDR3 DNA: TGTGCCAGCAGCCAGTTGGCAGGGCTACACACTGAAGCTTTCTTT

J gene: TRBJ2-1
V gene: TRBV28
clone size: .
D gene: .
CDR3 protein: CASSLASGTRPNEQFF
CDR3 DNA: TGTGCCAGCAGTTTAGCTTCCGGGACAAGGCCCAATGAGCAGTTCTTC

J gene: TRBJ2-1
V gene: TRBV6-5
clone size: .
D gene: .
CDR3 protein: CASSYSETWFF
CDR3 DNA: TGTGCCAGCAGTTACTCGGAGACGTGGTTCTTC

J gene: TRBJ2-1
V gene: TRBV7-6
clone size: .
D gene: TRBD2
CDR3 protein: CASSLGLAGRNEQFF
CDR3 DNA: TGTGCCAGCAGCTTAGGCCTAGCGGGCCGCAATGAGCAGTTCTTC